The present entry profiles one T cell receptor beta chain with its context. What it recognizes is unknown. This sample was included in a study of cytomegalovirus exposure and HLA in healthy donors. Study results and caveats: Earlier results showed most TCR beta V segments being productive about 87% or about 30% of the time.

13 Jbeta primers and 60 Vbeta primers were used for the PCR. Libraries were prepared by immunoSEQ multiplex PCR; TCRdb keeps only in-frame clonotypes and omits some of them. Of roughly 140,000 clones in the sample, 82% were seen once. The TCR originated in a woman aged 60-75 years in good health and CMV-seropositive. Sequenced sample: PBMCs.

CDR3 coding DNA: TGTGCCAGTAGTTCTAGCGGGAGGTTGGATGAGCAGTTCTTC. It specifies CASSSSGRLDEQFF. V gene TRBV19 combines with J gene TRBJ2-1; TRBD2 matches at 11 bases. The V gene end was trimmed by 5 bases and the J gene end by 8 bases; junction bases not matched to a gene: 5. CDR3 length: 14 residues. Germline loops: CDR1 LNHDA, CDR2 SQIVND (reference sequence).